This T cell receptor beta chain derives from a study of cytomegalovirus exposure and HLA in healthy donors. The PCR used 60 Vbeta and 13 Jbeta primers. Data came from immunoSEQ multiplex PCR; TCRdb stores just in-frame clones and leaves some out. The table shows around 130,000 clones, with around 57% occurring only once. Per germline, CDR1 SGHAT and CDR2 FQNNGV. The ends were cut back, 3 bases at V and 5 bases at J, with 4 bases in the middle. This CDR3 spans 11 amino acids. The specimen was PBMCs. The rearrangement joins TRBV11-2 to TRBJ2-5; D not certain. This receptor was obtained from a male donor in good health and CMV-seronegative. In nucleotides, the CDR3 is TGTGCCAGCAGCTTCAGTGAGACCCAGTACTTC. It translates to CASSFSETQYF.